This record concerns one TCR beta chain sequence. Its matching antigen is unknown. V was pared by 8 bases and J by 7 bases, with 17 bases between. This CDR3 is 13 amino acids long. CDR1 MGHDK and CDR2 SYGVNS come from the germline V gene. The data are from a study of OX40 agonist ivuxolimab in advanced cancers. Study background: Patients were treated with ivuxolimab, an agonistic anti-OX40 (CD134) antibody. Participants, 65% to 85% male, averaged about 59 years of age, ranging from roughly 23 to 90. Patients achieving partial responses numbered three: one hepatocellular carcinoma case and two cutaneous melanoma cases.

Study-wide points: The study did not work out the antigen specificity of the expanded peripheral T cells.

Repertoires were generated with immunoSEQ multiplex PCR, while TCRdb's copy carries only in-frame clones and drops some. The table includes almost 35,000 clones, roughly four fifths detected once. The source is an adult with an advanced solid tumor such as melanoma, head and neck, liver or kidney cancer. The chain carries TRBV25-1 and TRBJ1-2; TRBD1 is a possible D gene (6 bases). This specimen was CD4+ or CD8+ T cells sorted from blood, taken in a trial of the OX40 agonist ivuxolimab. The CDR3 nucleotides are TGTGCCAGCCGACGGGGGGGCGTTTCTGGCTACACCTTC. Amino acid sequence: CASRRGGVSGYTF.